The next 14 T cell receptor beta chains were all read from a single sample in a study of blood T cell repertoires in COVID-19. The protocol was immunoSEQ multiplex PCR, while the TCRdb copy is restricted to in-frame clones and leaves out a portion. The table lists tens of thousands of clones, 83% of them singletons, with 25% to 30% in the top ten. Sample: peripheral blood. Receptor source: a woman over 75 with acute or convalescent COVID-19.

The CDR3 region has the DNA TGTGCCAGTAGTCGCCAGGGGGAGAACACTGAAGCTTTCTTT. Protein: CASSRQGENTEAFF. The chain recombines TRBV19 with TRBJ1-1; 7 nucleotides match TRBD1. The CDR3 loop spans 14 amino acids. V was pared by 5 bases and J by 1 base, with 4 bases of the junction left unmatched. CDR1 is LNHDA and CDR2 is SQIVND in the germline V gene (reference sequence).

This clone has more than one count but fewer than ten. Other DNA sequences from this sample encode an identical CDR3 as well. This rearrangement joins TRBV3-1 (or the pseudogene TRBV3-2) to TRBJ2-7; D is perhaps TRBD2 (5 bases). CDR1 and CDR2 from the germline V gene are LGHDT and YNNKEL (reference sequence). V lost 0 bases and J 4 bases, leaving 7 bases between the germline ends. This CDR3 is 13 amino acids long. This CDR3 is CASSQEGGYEQYF. CDR3 DNA: TGTGCCAGCAGCCAAGAAGGAGGATACGAGCAGTACTTC.

The chain couples TRBV7-2 to TRBJ1-2; 9 bases agree with TRBD1. There are 14 residues in the CDR3. Germline V gene sequence: CDR1 SGHTA, CDR2 FQGNSA. Unmatched junction bases numbered 4, after V lost 2 bases and J lost 6 bases. CDR3 loop: CASSLNRQGDGYTF. CDR3 coding DNA: TGTGCCAGCAGCTTAAATCGACAGGGGGATGGCTACACCTTC.

The rearrangement uses TRBV7-2 and TRBJ2-7, with D unresolved. The CDR3 loop spans 14 amino acids. CDR1 is SGHTA and CDR2 is FQGNSA in the germline V gene. V lost 3 bases to trimming and J lost 1 base, with 10 bases between them. In DNA, the CDR3 is TGTGCCAGCAGCTTCCTTACTGAGTCCTACGAGCAGTACTTC. Protein product: CASSFLTESYEQYF.

This chain joins TRBV28 and TRBJ1-2, with D unresolved. The ends were cut back, 6 bases at V and 4 bases at J, with 12 bases in the middle. The V gene's germline CDR1 is MDHEN and CDR2 SYDVKM. This CDR3 is 13 amino acids long. The CDR3 DNA follows: TGTGCCAGCAGGAGGGTAAATAGCTATGGCTACACCTTC. It codes for CASRRVNSYGYTF.

The chain is built from TRBV19 and TRBJ2-1; D is uncertain. V lost 1 base, J lost 7 bases, and 14 bases lay in between. CDR1 is LNHDA and CDR2 is SQIVND in the germline V gene (reference sequence). The CDR3 runs to 15 residues. The CDR3 loop reads CASSIGTPFRNEQFF. The CDR3 region has the DNA TGTGCCAGTAGTATAGGTACGCCCTTTCGGAATGAGCAGTTCTTC.

The chain combines TRBV7-8 with TRBJ2-1; 10 bases fit TRBD2. Losses at the gene ends were 5 bases for V and 9 bases for J; bases not matched to a gene: 10. Germline V gives CDR1 SGHVS, CDR2 FQNEAQ. CDR3 size: 15 residues. CDR3 sequence: CASSRSEREGAEQFF. For the CDR3, the DNA is TGTGCCAGCAGCCGGTCGGAGCGGGAGGGTGCTGAGCAGTTCTTC.

The chain carries TRBV5-1 and TRBJ2-7, with D possibly matching TRBD1 (6 bases). V was trimmed by 2 bases and J by 2 bases, leaving 11 bases between them. Per the germline V gene, CDR1 is SGHRS and CDR2 is YFSETQ. The CDR3 spans 14 residues. The CDR3 DNA follows: TGCGCCAGCAGCTTTAACAGGGCCACCTACGAGCAGTACTTC. It specifies CASSFNRATYEQYF.

This clone was found a few times. The chain recombines TRBV28 with TRBJ2-7; D may be TRBD2 (6 bases). Germline V gene data show CDR1 as MDHEN and CDR2 as SYDVKM. Trimming cost V 5 bases and J 4 bases, with 27 bases left between them. CDR3 length: 18 amino acids. The chain's CDR3 is CASSPPVNHGSTLYEQYF. Here the CDR3 DNA reads TGTGCCAGCAGTCCGCCCGTGAACCACGGGAGTACGTTGTACGAGCAGTACTTC.

The chain combines TRBV4-3 with TRBJ2-4; 7 bases map to TRBD2. Germline trimming cut 0 bases from V and 7 bases from J; bases unmatched to any gene: 6. CDR3 length: 15 amino acids. CDR1 is LGHNA, CDR2 YSLEER, per germline. CDR3 nucleotide sequence: TGCGCCAGCAGCCAAGATAGGACTAGTTATAACATTCAGTACTTC. This gives the protein CASSQDRTSYNIQYF.

This clone was seen a single time. J is TRBJ2-6 and V is TRBV5-1; no firm D call. The germline gives CDR1 SGHRS, CDR2 YFSETQ. This CDR3 has 15 residues. V lost 4 bases to trimming and J lost 0 bases, with 8 bases between them. DNA of the CDR3: TGCGCCAGCAGCCCTCAGTCCTCTGGGGCCAACGTCCTGACTTTC. Translating it yields CASSPQSSGANVLTF. The full variable domain, rest sourced from reference TRBV5-1 and TRBJ2-6, is KAGVTQTPRYLIKTRGQQVTLSCSPISGHRSVSWYQQTPGQGLQFLFEYFSETQRNKGNFPGRFSGRQFSNSRSEMNVSTLELGDSALYLCASSPQSSGANVLTFGAGSRLTVL.

This clone was counted only a few times. The genes are TRBV7-3 and TRBJ1-6; 7 positions match TRBD1. Germline loops: CDR1 SGHTA, CDR2 FQGTGA. The CDR3 contains 16 residues. With V trimmed by 5 bases and J by 7 bases, 11 bases remained unmatched. The CDR3 DNA sequence: TGTGCCAGCAGCCTTAGACCCGGGACAGTAAATTCACCCCTCCACTTT. This sequence encodes CASSLRPGTVNSPLHF.

This clone was detected a few times. The chain joins TRBV3-1 (or the pseudogene TRBV3-2) to TRBJ1-1; no definite D call. Germline values: CDR1 LGHDT, CDR2 YNNKEL (reference sequence). The CDR3 length is 14 residues. V was pared by 5 bases and J by 1 base, with 11 bases between. The CDR3 DNA follows: TGTGCCAGCAGCACGTGGGAGGGGAACACTGAAGCTTTCTTT. This sequence encodes CASSTWEGNTEAFF.

For this clone: Compared with germline, one end of the junction differs, possibly owing to a read error. The V and J genes are TRBV7-7 and TRBJ2-2; tentatively, D is TRBD1 (5 bases). The CDR3 totals 15 residues. The V gene's germline CDR1 is SSHAT and CDR2 FNYEAQ (reference sequence). The chain's CDR3 is CASSPTQGSTGELFF. In DNA, the CDR3 is TGTGCTAGCAGCCCGACCCAGGGAAGCACCGGGGAGCTGTTTTTT.